Below, one T cell receptor beta chain is given with its context. The CDR3 is made up of 19 amino acids. Trimming cost V 6 bases and J 0 bases, with 26 bases left between them. Germline CDR1 reads GTSNPN; CDR2 reads SVGIG (reference sequence). This sample is drawn from a study of CD8 T cells in Susac syndrome. Through negative isolation, CD4+ and CD8+ T cells were obtained, while TEMRA cells were enriched using FACS. With random hexamers, reverse transcription was performed on roughly 0.5 to 1 ug of RNA. The TCR beta CDR3 was amplified by immunoSEQ multiplex PCR across 54 Vbeta, 13 Jbeta. A single record per CDR3 protein comes from TCRdb applying MiXCR to the immunoSEQ multiplex PCR reads. The sample has over 150,000 distinct CDR3 sequences; 80% to 95% are singletons.

Sequenced input: CD4+ T cells from PBMCs. This TCR was sampled from a human donor with multiple sclerosis. The rearrangement joins TRBV30 to TRBJ2-2; unclear D gene. The CDR3: CACPSAVQIWTANTGELFF. Written as DNA, the CDR3 is TGTGCCTGTCCCAGTGCGGTTCAAATTTGGACCGCGAACACCGGGGAGCTGTTTTTT.